This T cell receptor beta chain comes out of a study of blood T cell repertoires in COVID-19. Study details: In each case, the material was cDNA or gDNA derived from T cells, B-cell-depleted T cells, or PBMCs.

This clone was counted a few times. Cohorts were assigned according to the clinical history that participants reported. Recovered participants had two consecutive negative NP/OP PCR tests, healthcare professional clearance, or symptom resolution. Trimming shortened V by 6 bases and J by 0 bases, and 12 bases separated the two germline ends. The CDR3 spans 14 residues. Germline V CDR1 and CDR2: KGHSH, LQKENI. Per the original methods: Reference gene primer amplification in the assay estimated nucleated cell counts. Repertoires were generated with immunoSEQ multiplex PCR, while TCRdb's copy carries only in-frame clones and drops some. That table furnishes V, J and clone size, whereas the DNA furnished D and trimming. Among around 280,000 clones listed, about 83% were seen once.

This chain joins TRBV18 and TRBJ2-7; D ambiguous. The source of this sequence is a woman aged 40 to 50 who had recovered from COVID-19. The sample consisted of PBMCs or T cells enriched from blood (not recorded which). The CDR3 spells CASSGTESSYEQYF. The CDR3 region has the DNA TGTGCCAGCTCTGGAACAGAGAGCTCCTACGAGCAGTACTTC.